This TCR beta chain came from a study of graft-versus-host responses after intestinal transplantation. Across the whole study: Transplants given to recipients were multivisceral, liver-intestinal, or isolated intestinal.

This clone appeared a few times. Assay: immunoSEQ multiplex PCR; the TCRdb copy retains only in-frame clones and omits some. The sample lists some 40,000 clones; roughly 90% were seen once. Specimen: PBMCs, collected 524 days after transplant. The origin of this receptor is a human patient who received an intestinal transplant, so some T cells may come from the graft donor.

The CDR3: CASSLTNTEAFF. In DNA form, the CDR3 reads TGTGCCAGCAGCTTAACGAACACTGAAGCTTTCTTT. The chain has TRBV7-9 and TRBJ1-1; D remains unclear. This CDR3 has 12 amino acids. Trimming removed 2 bases from V and 1 base from J, with 2 bases in between. The germline CDR1 and CDR2 sequences are SEHNR and FQNEAQ (reference sequence).